This T cell receptor beta chain was sequenced for a study of monozygotic twins with inflammatory bowel disease. Reanalyzing the 5' RACE reads, TCRdb keeps one entry per CDR3 protein, without DNA. The repertoire shows more than 85,000 distinct CDR3 sequences; the top ten hold 12%. The germline CDR1 and CDR2 sequences are SGDLS and YYNGEE. The length of the CDR3 is 14 residues. The V and J genes are TRBV9 and TRBJ2-1. This TCR was sampled from a human donor with ulcerative colitis or Crohn's disease, or a healthy co-twin of an affected twin (not recorded which). Material: blood. The chain's CDR3 is CASSVGLSYNEQFF.